Below are 25 T cell receptor beta chains sequenced from a single sample in a study of blood T cell repertoires in COVID-19. Repertoires were generated with immunoSEQ multiplex PCR, while TCRdb's copy carries only in-frame clones and drops some. Of around 160,000 clones listed, 65% to 85% are singletons. The sample comprised PBMCs or T cells enriched from blood (not recorded which). The receptor set was obtained from a woman in her sixties who had recovered from COVID-19.

V and J are TRBV5-1 and TRBJ2-7, with D possibly matching TRBD1 (7 bases). Trimming left V 9 bases short and J 2 bases short, with 24 bases between. The germline gives CDR1 SGHRS, CDR2 YFSETQ. This CDR3 comprises 16 residues. CDR3: CATSQGGAQGAYEQYF. CDR3 sequence (DNA): TGCGCCACCTCTCAGGGGGGTGCCCAGGGAGCCTACGAGCAGTACTTC.

V and J are TRBV15 and TRBJ2-5; tentative D call: TRBD1 (5 bases). The germline gives CDR1 LNHNV, CDR2 YYDKDF (reference sequence). The CDR3 covers 15 residues. The ends were cut back, 0 bases at V and 4 bases at J, with 12 bases in the middle. The CDR3: CATSRDSGIGETQYF. The CDR3 nucleotides read TGTGCCACCAGCAGAGATTCAGGGATCGGAGAGACCCAGTACTTC.

The chain carries TRBV30 and TRBJ2-7; 7 bases fit TRBD1. The CDR3 spans 12 residues. J lost 2 bases, V lost 5 bases, and 3 bases had no gene match. Germline CDR1 GTSNPN, CDR2 SVGIG (reference sequence). The CDR3 loop reads CAWATGAYEQYF. DNA of the CDR3: TGTGCCTGGGCTACAGGGGCCTACGAGCAGTACTTC. The full variable domain, its missing parts supplied by reference TRBV30 and TRBJ2-7, is SQTIHQWPATLVQPVGSPLSLECTVEGTSNPNLYWYRQAAGRGLQLLFYSVGIGQISSEVPQNLSASRPQDRQFILSSKKLLLSDSGFYLCAWATGAYEQYFGPGTRLTVT.

The chain is built from TRBV19 and TRBJ2-7; D is perhaps TRBD2 (5 bases). The CDR3 covers 14 residues. V was shortened by 2 bases and J by 2 bases, with 10 bases between the two germline ends. Germline V gene sequence: CDR1 LNHDA, CDR2 SQIVND (reference sequence). The CDR3 DNA sequence: TGTGCCAGTAGTATATCTGGACTTACCTACGAGCAGTACTTC. This sequence encodes CASSISGLTYEQYF.

This rearrangement joins TRBV27 to TRBJ2-7; 8 bases map to TRBD2. CDR1 is MNHEY and CDR2 is SMNVEV in the germline V gene (reference sequence). CDR3 length: 18 amino acids. With V trimmed by 3 bases and J by 2 bases, 15 bases remained unmatched. CDR3 residues: CASSFRFPGTSIAYEQYF. CDR3 in DNA: TGTGCCAGCAGTTTCCGATTTCCGGGGACTAGTATCGCCTACGAGCAGTACTTC.

J is TRBJ2-2 and V is TRBV19; D perhaps matches TRBD2 (6 bases). Germline CDR1 is LNHDA and CDR2 is SQIVND (reference sequence). The CDR3 covers 15 residues. V was trimmed by 7 bases and J by 3 bases, leaving 15 bases between them. The CDR3 is CASKEGTIDTGELFF. CDR3 DNA: TGTGCCAGTAAGGAGGGCACAATTGACACCGGGGAGCTGTTTTTT. The full variable domain, its missing parts supplied by reference TRBV19 and TRBJ2-2, is DGGITQSPKYLFRKEGQNVTLSCEQNLNHDAMYWYRQDPGQGLRLIYYSQIVNDFQKGDIAEGYSVSREKKESFPLTVTSAQKNPTAFYLCASKEGTIDTGELFFGEGSRLTVL.

The CDR3: CASTSTGFGQPQHF. CDR3 bases: TGTGCCAGCACCTCAACAGGGTTCGGTCAGCCCCAGCATTTT. The chain recombines TRBV19 with TRBJ1-5, with D tentatively TRBD1 (6 bases). The CDR3 spans 14 residues. Trimming removed 9 bases at V and 6 bases at J, with 18 bases between. Germline V gene data show CDR1 as LNHDA and CDR2 as SQIVND (reference sequence). Full variable domain (rest looked up from reference TRBV19 and TRBJ1-5): DGGITQSPKYLFRKEGQNVTLSCEQNLNHDAMYWYRQDPGQGLRLIYYSQIVNDFQKGDIAEGYSVSREKKESFPLTVTSAQKNPTAFYLCASTSTGFGQPQHFGDGTRLSIL.

This chain uses TRBV19 with TRBJ2-7; tentatively, D is TRBD2 (5 bases). The V and J ends lost 7 bases and 3 bases respectively, with 16 bases between them. Germline CDR1 is LNHDA and CDR2 is SQIVND (reference sequence). The CDR3 covers 14 residues. In DNA, the CDR3 is TGTGCCAGTAACCCCCCCGACGGGATCTACGAGCAGTACTTC. This translates into CASNPPDGIYEQYF.

V gene TRBV7-2 combines with J gene TRBJ2-1; possibly TRBD2 for D (5 bases). The germline V gene encodes CDR1 SGHTA and CDR2 FQGNSA. V was trimmed by 2 bases and J by 13 bases, leaving 9 bases between them. This CDR3 contains 11 residues. The CDR3, as DNA: TGTGCCAGCAGCTTATCGGGGAACCAGTTCTTC. Translating gives CASSLSGNQFF. The full variable domain, in which reference TRBV7-2 and TRBJ2-1 provide the parts outside the CDR3, is GAGVSQSPSNKVTEKGKDVELRCDPISGHTALYWYRQSLGQGLEFLIYFQGNSAPDKSGLPSDRFSAERTGGSVSTLTIQRTQQEDSAVYLCASSLSGNQFFGPGTRLTVL.

The chain carries TRBV3-1 (or the pseudogene TRBV3-2) and TRBJ1-4; D not certain. The CDR3 is 14 amino acids. The germline gives CDR1 LGHDT, CDR2 YNNKEL (reference sequence). Trimming removed 0 bases at V and 10 bases at J, with 12 bases between. Here the CDR3 DNA reads TGTGCCAGCAGCCAAGAAAACAGCAACGGAAAACTGTTTTTT. Its translation: CASSQENSNGKLFF.

The chain combines TRBV5-4 with TRBJ2-4; maybe TRBD1 (5 bases). This CDR3 contains 15 residues. Looked up from germline, CDR1 is SGHNT and CDR2 is YYREEE (reference sequence). Deletions cut 2 bases from V and 1 base from J, with 10 bases between. The CDR3 reads CASSFKGVAKNIQYF. CDR3 DNA: TGTGCCAGCAGCTTTAAAGGGGTGGCCAAAAACATTCAGTACTTC. Filled out from reference TRBV5-4 and TRBJ2-4, the complete variable domain reads ETGVTQSPTHLIKTRGQQVTLRCSSQSGHNTVSWYQQALGQGPQFIFQYYREEENGRGNFPPRFSGLQFPNYSSELNVNALELDDSALYLCASSFKGVAKNIQYFGAGTRLSVL.

This clone was counted a single time. The V call is TRBV2, the J call TRBJ2-5; 9 positions agree with TRBD2. The V segment lost 6 bases and the J segment 7 bases; nucleotides outside the gene matches: 9. CDR3 size: 14 residues. Germline lookup yields CDR1 SNHLY and CDR2 FYNNEI. CDR3 nucleotide sequence: TGTGCCAGCAGGGGACTAGCCACTTTTGGGACCCAGTACTTC. Its protein product is CASRGLATFGTQYF.

The chain is built from TRBV27 and TRBJ1-6; D uncertain. Germline assignment: CDR1 MNHEY and CDR2 SMNVEV (reference sequence). V was shortened by 7 bases and J by 7 bases, with 14 bases between the two germline ends. The CDR3 totals 14 residues. In DNA, the CDR3 is TGTGCCAGCACCCCTAGTGCGGGCAATTCACCCCTCCACTTT. As protein: CASTPSAGNSPLHF.

This clone was counted a single time. This CDR3 reads CASRRGPTDEAFF. The DNA for the CDR3 is TGTGCCAGCAGGCGGGGACCAACGGATGAAGCTTTCTTT. The rearrangement uses TRBV5-5 and TRBJ1-1; D perhaps matches TRBD1 (5 bases). The ends were cut back, 5 bases at V and 7 bases at J, with 15 bases in the middle. The V gene's germline CDR1 is SGHKS and CDR2 YYEKEE (reference sequence). The length of the CDR3 is 13 residues.

The chain uses TRBV6-1 and TRBJ2-3, with unresolved D. CDR1 and CDR2 from the germline V gene are MNHNS and SASEGT. The CDR3 has 15 amino acids. Trimming left V 0 bases short and J 5 bases short, with 12 bases between. The CDR3, as DNA: TGTGCCAGCAGTGAAGCGGTCCGACAAGGAGATACGCAGTATTTT. Protein: CASSEAVRQGDTQYF.

J is TRBJ1-5 and V is TRBV7-9, with a tentative D call TRBD1 (6 bases). Germline lookup yields CDR1 SEHNR and CDR2 FQNEAQ (reference sequence). This CDR3 region has 16 residues. Trimming pared 3 bases from V and 3 bases from J, leaving 15 bases between. CDR3 protein: CASSFRGGGLNQPQHF. The CDR3, as DNA: TGTGCCAGCAGCTTCCGGGGTGGGGGCCTCAATCAGCCCCAGCATTTT.

V and J are TRBV27 and TRBJ1-5; tentatively, D is TRBD1 (5 bases). This CDR3 spans 15 amino acids. Trimming cost V 3 bases and J 1 base, with 10 bases left between them. CDR1 MNHEY and CDR2 SMNVEV come from the germline V gene (reference sequence). The CDR3 here is CASSLTVSSNQPQHF. The CDR3 coding sequence is TGTGCCAGCAGTTTGACAGTTTCGAGCAATCAGCCCCAGCATTTT.

Concerning this clone itself: Other DNA sequences in this specimen translate into the identical CDR3. The chain joins TRBV9 to TRBJ1-5; D is perhaps TRBD1 (5 bases). The CDR3 length is 15 residues. With 0 bases removed from V and 6 bases from J, the gap between germline ends came to 13 bases. Germline V gene sequence: CDR1 SGDLS, CDR2 YYNGEE. This chain's CDR3 is CASSVGQGVGQPQHF. For the CDR3, the DNA is TGTGCCAGCAGCGTAGGTCAGGGTGTCGGTCAGCCCCAGCATTTT.

This clone was observed a single time. J is TRBJ2-1 and V is TRBV10-3, with D hard to call. CDR1 is ENHRY, CDR2 SYGVKD, per germline. The V and J ends lost 10 bases and 8 bases respectively, with 18 bases between them. The CDR3 totals 13 residues. The CDR3 DNA reads as TGTGCCAGTAAGGCCTTGGCGGTGGATGAGCAGTTCTTC. Amino acid sequence: CASKALAVDEQFF.

This clone was counted a single time. The rearrangement links TRBV4-1 to TRBJ2-1; 7 nucleotides align to TRBD1. The V and J ends lost 0 bases and 2 bases, in that order; junction bases with no gene match: 4. CDR3 length: 16 amino acids. From germline, CDR1 is MGHRA and CDR2 YSYEKL. CDR3 nucleotide sequence: TGCGCCAGCAGCCAAGATCCGGGACAGCCCTACAATGAGCAGTTCTTC. The encoded protein is CASSQDPGQPYNEQFF.

This clone appeared a few times. The chain recombines TRBV4-2 with TRBJ2-2; 7 bases fit TRBD2. Germline V gene data show CDR1 as LGHNA and CDR2 as YNFKEQ. Trimming at V came to 1 base and at J to 4 bases, leaving 9 bases not matched to a gene. The CDR3 sequence is 17 residues long. This chain's CDR3 is CASSQVQMREITGELFF. Written as DNA, the CDR3 is TGTGCCAGCAGCCAAGTGCAAATGCGGGAGATCACCGGGGAGCTGTTTTTT.

The gene calls are TRBV5-1 and TRBJ2-5; the match to TRBD2 covers 9 bases. Germline trimming cut 1 base from V and 3 bases from J; bases unmatched to any gene: 4. The CDR3 has 15 residues. The V gene's germline CDR1 is SGHRS and CDR2 YFSETQ. CDR3 region: CASSLFSSGEETQYF. The CDR3 DNA follows: TGCGCCAGCAGCTTGTTTTCTAGCGGGGAAGAGACCCAGTACTTC.

The sample holds a few counts of this clone. V gene TRBV4-1 combines with J gene TRBJ2-5; 7 nucleotides align to TRBD1. Germline-derived CDR1 and CDR2 are MGHRA and YSYEKL. This CDR3 comprises 14 residues. V shed 1 base, J shed 4 bases, and the junction held 3 bases outside the gene matches. CDR3 DNA: TGCGCCAGCAGCCAAGGACAGGGTGCAGAGACCCAGTACTTC. As protein: CASSQGQGAETQYF.

The chain recombines TRBV15 with TRBJ2-1; D might be TRBD2 (5 bases). The germline V and J ends were trimmed by 3 bases and 0 bases, with 9 bases remaining between them. CDR1 is LNHNV, CDR2 YYDKDF, per germline (reference sequence). This CDR3 contains 15 residues. CDR3 coding DNA: TGTGCCACCAGCAGGGGCCGGGACTCCTACAATGAGCAGTTCTTC. Translating gives CATSRGRDSYNEQFF.

V is TRBV11-2 and J is TRBJ1-1; 9 nucleotides align to TRBD1. Germline CDR1 SGHAT, CDR2 FQNNGV. With V trimmed by 4 bases and J by 10 bases, 7 bases remained unmatched. This CDR3 is 13 amino acids long. The CDR3, as DNA: TGTGCCAGCAGCTCACAGGGGGCGCGTCGAGCTTTCTTT. Translation: CASSSQGARRAFF.